This section outlines one T cell receptor (beta chain) sequence together with its context. The antigen remains unidentified. This sample is part of a study of shared clonotypes between healthy human individuals. This CDR3 is built from 15 residues. CDR1 LGHNA and CDR2 YSLEER come from the germline V gene. V lost 4 bases to trimming and J lost 6 bases; unmatched junction nucleotides: 8. Splitting the CD4+ cells yielded a CD45RA+ naive subset and a CD45RA-negative memory subset. Study-wide points: Non-shared clonotypes displayed generation probabilities falling below those of clonotypes present in all four donors.

Profiling relied on immunoSEQ multiplex PCR, and the TCRdb table lists in-frame clones only, not all of them. This table has fewer than 1.8 million clones, around 98.5% appearing once. Sequenced: naive CD4+ T cells sorted from blood. Subset reported: CD45RA+ positively selected. The receptor was isolated from a man aged 30-40 years in good health. This chain links TRBV4-3 with TRBJ2-1; TRBD1 matches 8 bases. CDR3 coding DNA: TGCGCCAGCAGCCTGACAGGGGCCCTGGGCAATGAGCAGTTCTTC. Amino acid sequence: CASSLTGALGNEQFF.